Listed below are T cell receptor beta chains from one sample, sequenced in a study of regulatory T cells in long-lasting Graves disease. Each CDR3 protein is one row after TCRdb ran MiXCR on the multiplex PCR reads. This sample carries almost 350,000 distinct CDR3 sequences, roughly 21% of them seen once, and the ten largest clones take less than 35%. Sample: peripheral blood mononuclear cells (PBMCs), taken when the disease was refractory, from a patient treated with antithyroid drugs. Every receptor here comes from a female donor with Graves disease. Each CDR3 is given with its conserved first and last residue. A D gene is named only where the DNA matches it firmly. Size is stated for part of the rows, as once, few or many counts, or as a class when the clone is expanded.

abundance,j_gene,v_gene,d_gene,CDR3nt,CDR3aa
-,TRBJ2-7,TRBV3-1,TRBD1,TGTGCCAGCTCACCGAGACTAAAACAGGGGGCGGCCTACGAGCAGTACTTC,CASSPRLKQGAAYEQYF
few,TRBJ2-7,TRBV7-2,-,TGTGCCAGCAGCTATTACCCTAGTGGCTACGAGCAGTACTTC,CASSYYPSGYEQYF
many,TRBJ2-7,TRBV6-5,TRBD1,TGTGCCAGCAGTTACAGGGACAGGGGTCCCTACGAGCAGTACTTC,CASSYRDRGPYEQYF
many,TRBJ1-6,TRBV20-1,TRBD1,TGCAGTGCTAAAAGGACAGGGTGGGATTCACCCCTCCACTTT,CSAKRTGWDSPLHF
few,TRBJ2-5,TRBV6-5,-,TGTGCCAGCAGTTCCTACCGGGACAACCAAGAGACCCAGTACTTC,CASSSYRDNQETQYF
few,TRBJ2-2,TRBV19,TRBD2,TGTGCCAGTACTTATAGCGGGGGCACCGGGGAGCTGTTTTTT,CASTYSGGTGELFF
many,TRBJ2-7,TRBV12-3/TRBV12-4,-,TGTGCCAGCAGTCGGGCGTCGGGACTCCTCGGCGAGCAGTACTTC,CASSRASGLLGEQYF
-,TRBJ2-7,TRBV4-1,-,TGCGCCAGCAGCCAAGGAGTAGTAGTTCGCTACGAGCAGTACTTC,CASSQGVVVRYEQYF
few,TRBJ1-5,TRBV4-1,-,TGCGCCAGCAGCCATGGTTCGGTTAGCAATCAGCCCCAGCATTTT,CASSHGSVSNQPQHF
many,TRBJ2-7,TRBV11-2,-,TGTGCCAGCAGCTTAGATCGGGACGGCTACGAGCAGTACTTC,CASSLDRDGYEQYF
many,TRBJ2-5,TRBV29-1,TRBD2,TGCAGCGTGGAGAGGACTAGCGGGAGCCGCCAAGAGACCCAGTACTTC,CSVERTSGSRQETQYF
many,TRBJ1-2,TRBV2,-,TGTGCCAGCAGTGGACCGAGTCTCAACTATGGCTACACCTTC,CASSGPSLNYGYTF
-,TRBJ2-7,TRBV11-3,-,TGTGCCAGCAGCAAAAGTCCCGGGACACCCACCTACGAGCAGTACTTC,CASSKSPGTPTYEQYF
few,TRBJ1-1,TRBV30,-,TGTGCCTGGAGGTACGGGGCAGGGGAAGCTTTCTTT,CAWRYGAGEAFF
many,TRBJ1-5,TRBV2,-,TGTGCCAGCGCCAAAGACACGTCCATAGGGAGGCCCCAGCATTTT,CASAKDTSIGRPQHF
many,TRBJ2-6,TRBV12-3/TRBV12-4,-,TGTGCCAGCAGGCCAACAGAATACCAAAATCTTGGGGCCAACGTCCTGACTTTC,CASRPTEYQNLGANVLTF
many,TRBJ1-5,TRBV28,-,TGTGCCAGCAGCCTCCACGGGACGGTCAATCAGCCCCAGCATTTT,CASSLHGTVNQPQHF
many,TRBJ1-5,TRBV6-1,TRBD1,TGTGCCAGCAGTGAAGCGCGGACAGGACCTTATAGCAATCAGCCCCAGCATTTT,CASSEARTGPYSNQPQHF
many,TRBJ2-7,TRBV5-1,TRBD2,TGCGCCAGCAGCCTGACAGGGACTAGCGGGGGCGAGCAGTACTTC,CASSLTGTSGGEQYF
few,TRBJ2-7,TRBV7-9,-,TGTGCCAGCAGCTTGGAACAGGGCCCTTACGAGCAGTACTTC,CASSLEQGPYEQYF
many,TRBJ1-4,TRBV27,TRBD1,TGTGCCAGCAGTTTGAGGCCTACGGGACAGGGAAGCAGACGTGAAAAACTGTTTTTT,CASSLRPTGQGSRREKLFF
-,TRBJ2-2,TRBV6-1,-,TGTGCCAGCAGTGGGAGCTCAGGGCTGTTCACCGGGGAGCTGTTTTTT,CASSGSSGLFTGELFF
many,TRBJ2-4,TRBV12-3/TRBV12-4,-,TGTGCCAGCAGTTTAAGGGGATACAGGGAGTTAGTGCACATTCAGTACTTC,CASSLRGYRELVHIQYF
-,TRBJ1-4,TRBV2,-,TGTGCCAGCGGGGGGACAGAAAAACTGTTTTTT,CASGGTEKLFF
-,TRBJ2-7,TRBV30,-,TGTGCCTGGAGTCGGGACCTTCGGTGGGAGCAGTACTTC,CAWSRDLRWEQYF
many,TRBJ2-7,TRBV7-2,-,TGTGCCAGCAGCTTACCGATGGGGGAGCAGTACTTC,CASSLPMGEQYF
few,TRBJ1-5,TRBV20-1,-,TGCAGTGCTAGAATAGGGGGCAATCAGCCCCAGCATTTT,CSARIGGNQPQHF
-,TRBJ1-2,TRBV19,TRBD1,TGTGCCAGTAGTCGGACAGGGGGACCTAACTATGGCTACACCTTC,CASSRTGGPNYGYTF
many,TRBJ2-5,TRBV7-9,-,TGTGCCAGCAGCATAACAGGACAAGAGACCCAGTACTTC,CASSITGQETQYF
-,TRBJ2-3,TRBV9,TRBD1,TGTGCCAGCAGCGTAGGTCCAGGGGGTACAGATACGCAGTATTTT,CASSVGPGGTDTQYF
-,TRBJ2-1,TRBV28,-,TGTGCCAGCAAGACTCCACGGGCCCCCTACAATGAGCAGTCCTTC,CASKTPRAPYNEQSF
many,TRBJ1-5,TRBV6-2/TRBV6-3,-,TGTGCCAGCAGTAGACGACAGGTCCGAGATCAGCCCCAGCATTTT,CASSRRQVRDQPQHF
many,TRBJ1-1,TRBV6-1,-,TGTGCCAGCAGTGAAAATAGGAACACTGAAGCTTTCTTT,CASSENRNTEAFF
many,TRBJ1-5,TRBV6-1,TRBD1,TGTGCCAGTGACAGGGGAAATCAGCCCCAGCATTTT,CASDRGNQPQHF
many,TRBJ2-5,TRBV2,-,TGTGCCAGCAGTAGGAGGCACCAAGAGACCCAGTACTTC,CASSRRHQETQYF
many,TRBJ2-5,TRBV3-1,-,TGTGCCAGCAGCCAAGCCGGGGTGGGCCAAGAGACCCAGTACTTC,CASSQAGVGQETQYF
many,TRBJ1-6,TRBV29-1,-,TGCAGCGTCCGAGGGGATCAGAATTCACCCCTCCACTTT,CSVRGDQNSPLHF
-,TRBJ1-3,TRBV7-2,TRBD1,TGTGCCAGCAGCTTAAGGCGAGCGGACAGGAGCTCTGGAAACACCATATATTTT,CASSLRRADRSSGNTIYF
many,TRBJ2-2,TRBV10-3,-,TGTGCCATCAGCCCGGGGCAGAAGAACACCGGGGAGCTGTTTTTT,CAISPGQKNTGELFF
many,TRBJ1-1,TRBV6-1,TRBD1,TGTGCCAGCAGTGCCTTGGGACAGGGGTTGAACACTGAAGCTTTCTTT,CASSALGQGLNTEAFF
few,TRBJ1-1,TRBV5-1,TRBD1,TGCGCCAGCAGCTTAACCGGGACAGGGAGTAGCACTGAAGCTTTCTTT,CASSLTGTGSSTEAFF